These 7 T cell receptor beta chains came from one sample sequenced in a study of blood T cell repertoires in COVID-19. Sequencing was performed with immunoSEQ multiplex PCR; in TCRdb, only in-frame clones are kept and a portion is missing. The sample shows roughly 200,000 clones, 65% to 85% of them seen only once. The sequenced sample was peripheral blood. These receptor sequences come from a man in his forties with active or convalescent COVID-19.

The chain employs TRBV7-2 and TRBJ1-2, with 8 bases aligning to TRBD1. CDR1 and CDR2 (germline): SGHTA, FQGNSA. The CDR3 contains 15 residues. V was clipped by 5 bases and J by 0 bases; unmatched bases: 5. In DNA form, the CDR3 reads TGTGCCAGCAGCATACAGGGGGGAGCTAACTATGGCTACACCTTC. Translating gives CASSIQGGANYGYTF.

V gene TRBV6-5 combines with J gene TRBJ1-2, with a tentative D call TRBD1 (6 bases). V was clipped by 6 bases and J by 4 bases, with 15 bases between them. This CDR3 is built from 14 residues. Germline CDR1 and CDR2: MNHEY and SVGAGI. The CDR3 is CASSTGQTGYGYTF. CDR3 bases: TGTGCCAGCAGCACCGGACAGACCGGCTATGGCTACACCTTC.

The chain carries TRBV19 and TRBJ1-6, with a tentative D call TRBD1 (5 bases). V lost 4 bases and J 5 bases, leaving 12 bases between the germline ends. The CDR3 totals 15 residues. Germline values: CDR1 LNHDA, CDR2 SQIVND (reference sequence). The CDR3 coding sequence is TGTGCCAGTAGTAGTAGGGGATTTGATAATTCACCCCTCCACTTT. This codes for CASSSRGFDNSPLHF.

This chain connects TRBV11-2 to TRBJ2-5, with a possible D match to TRBD1 (5 bases). The CDR3 has 14 amino acids. CDR1 SGHAT and CDR2 FQNNGV come from the germline V gene. Trimming stripped 1 base from V and 1 base from J, with 7 bases between. The CDR3 DNA follows: TGTGCCAGCAGCTTAGGTACAGGCCAAGAGACCCAGTACTTC. It translates to CASSLGTGQETQYF.

The V gene is TRBV18, the J gene TRBJ2-2; no clear D gene. The germline V gene has CDR1 KGHSH and CDR2 LQKENI. V lost 10 bases, J lost 10 bases, and 10 bases lay in between. The CDR3 covers 10 residues. CDR3 DNA: TGTGCCACTCCCGAGGAGGAGCTGTTTTTT. This sequence encodes CATPEEELFF.

V gene TRBV6-1 combines with J gene TRBJ2-4; D perhaps matches TRBD1 (5 bases). CDR3 length equals 19 residues. V was shortened by 0 bases and J by 0 bases, with 18 bases between the two germline ends. Germline V gene data show CDR1 as MNHNS and CDR2 as SASEGT. In nucleotides, the CDR3 is TGTGCCAGCAGTGAAGCGAGACAGCTTACTTTGTCAGCCAAAAACATTCAGTACTTC. Amino acid sequence: CASSEARQLTLSAKNIQYF.

The table lists this clone with a few counts. This chain joins TRBV7-2 and TRBJ1-5; D gene ambiguous. The CDR3 is 14 residues long. Trimming took off 1 base at V and 6 bases at J, with 10 bases between the two ends. In germline, CDR1 is SGHTA, CDR2 FQGNSA. DNA of the CDR3: TGTGCCAGCAGCTTAGGTAGAGGAAGTCAGCCCCAGCATTTT. Amino acids: CASSLGRGSQPQHF.